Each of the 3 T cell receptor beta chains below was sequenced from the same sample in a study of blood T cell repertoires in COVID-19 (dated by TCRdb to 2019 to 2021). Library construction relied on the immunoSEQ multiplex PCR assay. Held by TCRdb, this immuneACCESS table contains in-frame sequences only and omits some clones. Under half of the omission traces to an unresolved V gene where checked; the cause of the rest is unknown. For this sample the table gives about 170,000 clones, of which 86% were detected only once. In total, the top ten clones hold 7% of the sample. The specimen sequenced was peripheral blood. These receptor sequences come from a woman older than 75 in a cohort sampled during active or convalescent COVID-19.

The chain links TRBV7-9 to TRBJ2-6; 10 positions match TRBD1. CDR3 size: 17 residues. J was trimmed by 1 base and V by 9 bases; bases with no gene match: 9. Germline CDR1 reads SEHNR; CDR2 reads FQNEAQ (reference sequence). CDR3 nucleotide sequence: TGTGCCAGTTCAATGGACAGGGGGGCGTCTGGGGCCAACGTCCTGACTTTC. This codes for CASSMDRGASGANVLTF.

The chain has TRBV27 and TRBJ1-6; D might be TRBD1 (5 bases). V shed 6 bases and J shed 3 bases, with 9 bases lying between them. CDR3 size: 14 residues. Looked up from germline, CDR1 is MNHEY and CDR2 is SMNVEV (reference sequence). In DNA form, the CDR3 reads TGTGCCAGCAGGGACAACAACTATAATTCACCCCTCCACTTT. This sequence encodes CASRDNNYNSPLHF.

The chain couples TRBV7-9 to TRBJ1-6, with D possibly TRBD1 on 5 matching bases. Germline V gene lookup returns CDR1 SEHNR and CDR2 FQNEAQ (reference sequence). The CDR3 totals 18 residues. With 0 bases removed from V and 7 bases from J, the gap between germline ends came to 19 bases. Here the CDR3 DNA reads TGTGCCAGCAGCTTAGCGGGGGGACTCGGAGAAGCGAATTCACCCCTCCACTTT. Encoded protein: CASSLAGGLGEANSPLHF.